This T cell receptor (beta chain) was sequenced for a study of regulatory T cells in long-lasting Graves disease. The time point is: newly diagnosed GD, antithyroid drugs for less than 3 months. From PBMCs, RNA was extracted and then used to make the TCR library. Trimming removed 1 base from V and 1 base from J, with 11 bases in between. There are 15 residues in the CDR3. Per germline, CDR1 SGHAT and CDR2 FQNNGV. Library construction for TCR beta used iRepertoire HTBI primers and Arm-PCR of CDR3 regions. TCRdb analysed the multiplex PCR reads with MiXCR anew, one entry per CDR3 protein. Of roughly 530,000 distinct CDR3 sequences listed, 15% to 20% were seen once; the top ten hold 25%. This clonotype was observed many times. The same sample was also used in a study of T cells in Graves' hyperthyroidism and ophthalmopathy. That paper states: With a median lead of around 6.7 months before onset, the model predicted ophthalmopathy.

This receptor was taken from a woman aged 40 to 65 with Graves disease. The chain is built from TRBV11-2 and TRBJ2-7, with D perhaps assigned TRBD1 or TRBD2 (5 bases each). Source: peripheral blood mononuclear cells (PBMCs), taken at new diagnosis, from a patient treated with antithyroid drugs. The CDR3 reads CASSLAGTLSYEQYF. In nucleotides, the CDR3 is TGTGCCAGCAGCTTAGCAGGGACCCTTTCCTACGAGCAGTACTTC.